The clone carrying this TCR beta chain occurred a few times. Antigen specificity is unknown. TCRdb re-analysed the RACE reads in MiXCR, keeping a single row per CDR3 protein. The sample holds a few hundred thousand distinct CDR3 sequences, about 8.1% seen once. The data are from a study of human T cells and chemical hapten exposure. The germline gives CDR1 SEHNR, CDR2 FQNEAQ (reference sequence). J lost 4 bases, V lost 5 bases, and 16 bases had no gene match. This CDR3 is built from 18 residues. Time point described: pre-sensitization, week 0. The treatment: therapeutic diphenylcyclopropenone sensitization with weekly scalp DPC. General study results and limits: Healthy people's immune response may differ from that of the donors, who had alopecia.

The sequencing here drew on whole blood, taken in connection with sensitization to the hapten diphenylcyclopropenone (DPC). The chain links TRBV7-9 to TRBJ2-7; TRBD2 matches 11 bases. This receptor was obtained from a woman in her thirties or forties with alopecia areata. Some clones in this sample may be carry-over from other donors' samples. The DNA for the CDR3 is TGTGCCAGCAGCCCTATTAGTCTTAGCGGGAGGGCCGGTTACGAGCAGTACTTC. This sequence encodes CASSPISLSGRAGYEQYF.